What follows are 23 T cell receptor beta chains derived from one specimen sequenced in a study of T-cell reconstitution after alpha-beta-depleted transplantation in children. Unique molecular identifiers were incorporated into the prepared TCRbeta library. TCRdb redid the calling of the PCR reads with MiXCR, one entry per CDR3 protein. The table shows approximately 200,000 distinct CDR3 sequences, with about 14% occurring only once. This sample comprised PBMCs from the stem cell graft donor, obtained from the stem cell graft. These receptors all stem from a human donor who donated a stem cell graft to a child with acute lymphoblastic leukemia.

This clonotype was seen at least ten times. The chain couples TRBV20-1 to TRBJ2-7; 11 bases align to TRBD2. V lost 4 bases to trimming and J lost 5 bases; unmatched junction nucleotides: 7. Germline V CDR1 and CDR2: DFQATT, SNEGSKA (reference sequence). CDR3 size: 14 residues. In nucleotides, the CDR3 is TGCAGTGCTAATCTTCTAGCGGGAGGCCACGAGCAGTACTTC. Its protein is CSANLLAGGHEQYF.

This clonotype was found a few times. The chain employs TRBV29-1 and TRBJ2-5, with 12 bases aligning to TRBD2. This CDR3 has 17 residues. V trimming: 4 bases; J trimming: 5 bases; junction bases outside the gene matches: 14. CDR1 and CDR2 from the germline V gene are SQVTM and ANQGSEA. The DNA for the CDR3 is TGCAGCGTTGTGGCTCGGACTAGCGGGATGGGGTTGGAGACCCAGTACTTC. Translation gives CSVVARTSGMGLETQYF.

J is TRBJ2-1 and V is TRBV3-1; D unclear. This CDR3 is built from 13 residues. V lost 1 base to trimming and J lost 8 bases, with 9 bases between them. Germline V lookup: CDR1 LGHDT, CDR2 YNNKEL (reference sequence). Written as DNA, the CDR3 is TGTGCCAGCAGCCAAGTAAGAGGTTATGAGCAGTTCTTC. Translation gives CASSQVRGYEQFF.

Of note for this clonotype: Since a much larger clone is just one base distant, this may be a read error. Lacking the conserved final phenylalanine or tryptophan, this CDR3 likely reflects a read error. The CDR3 DNA reads TGTGCCAGCAGCTTGGGGGGTCCCCACGAGCAGTACTTG. Its protein product is CASSLGGPHEQYL. The V and J genes are TRBV5-6 and TRBJ2-7; D not resolved. Trimming cost V 0 bases and J 5 bases, with 9 bases left between them. The germline V gene has CDR1 SGHDT and CDR2 YYEEEE. The CDR3 length is 13 residues.

This clonotype was seen ten or more times. The CDR3 DNA reads TGCAGTGCAGTTACAGGGATAGGAGAAAAACTGTTTTTT. Protein sequence: CSAVTGIGEKLFF. This rearrangement joins TRBV20-1 to TRBJ1-4; a weak D match, TRBD1 (6 bases). Deletions cut 6 bases from V and 8 bases from J, with 16 bases between. The CDR3 length is 13 residues. Per the germline V gene, CDR1 is DFQATT and CDR2 is SNEGSKA (reference sequence).

This clonotype came up many times. This chain uses TRBV7-1 with TRBJ1-3; a weak D match, TRBD1 (5 bases). TRBV7-1 is placed among ORFs of uncertain function. This CDR3 comprises 22 residues. Trimming removed 1 base at V and 1 base at J, with 29 bases between. Here the CDR3 DNA reads TGTGCCAGCAGCTCAGAATCAACTACAGGAAAACCCGGTCGGTTTTCTGGAAACACCATATATTTT. Its protein product is CASSSESTTGKPGRFSGNTIYF.

The chain employs TRBV30 and TRBJ1-2; D gene ambiguous. V lost 1 base and J 5 bases, leaving 11 bases between the germline ends. The CDR3 loop spans 13 amino acids. Germline V CDR1 and CDR2: GTSNPN, SVGIG (reference sequence). The CDR3 coding sequence is TGTGCCTGGAGTGAGGGCAGGCTGTATGGCTACACCTTC. Encoded protein: CAWSEGRLYGYTF.

This clonotype was seen many times. The J gene is TRBJ2-7, the V gene TRBV20-1; perhaps TRBD1 as D (6 bases). Germline loops: CDR1 DFQATT, CDR2 SNEGSKA (reference sequence). V was clipped by 3 bases and J by 2 bases, with 11 bases between them. The CDR3 contains 13 residues. The CDR3 is CSASKGVAYEQYF. CDR3 coding DNA: TGCAGTGCTAGTAAGGGGGTTGCCTACGAGCAGTACTTC.

This clonotype has a count of ten or more. This chain's CDR3 is CASSFQVTGGYTF. The CDR3 nucleotides read TGTGCCAGCAGTTTTCAAGTCACGGGTGGCTACACCTTC. The chain has TRBV12-3 or TRBV12-4 and TRBJ1-2, with no clear D. The germline V and J ends were trimmed by 3 bases and 7 bases, with 12 bases remaining between them. The CDR3 covers 13 residues.

This clonotype showed up many times. V usage is TRBV29-1 and J usage is TRBJ2-7, with 7 positions matching TRBD1. V shed 7 bases, J shed 0 bases, and the junction held 6 bases outside the gene matches. Germline V CDR1 and CDR2: SQVTM, ANQGSEA. The CDR3 extends over 13 amino acids. The CDR3 nucleotides are TGCAGCGCCGCGACAGGGAGCTCCTACGAGCAGTACTTC. Translating gives CSAATGSSYEQYF.

This clonotype has ten or more counts. The rearrangement joins TRBV5-5 to TRBJ1-5, with 10 bases fitting TRBD1. This CDR3 region has 15 residues. CDR1 and CDR2 (germline): SGHKS, YYEKEE (reference sequence). V gave up 6 bases and J gave up 1 base; unmatched junction bases: 4. As DNA, the CDR3 is TGTGCCAGCACCAAGACAGGGGGCAGCAATCAGCCCCAGCATTTT. Translating gives CASTKTGGSNQPQHF.

This clonotype was recorded a few times. The DNA for the CDR3 is TGTGCCATCAGTGAGTTAGCGGGACGGGTCCCCTACGAGCAGTACTTC. It is translated as CAISELAGRVPYEQYF. The chain carries TRBV10-3 and TRBJ2-7; 8 positions agree with TRBD2. After removal of 1 base from V and 2 bases from J, the junction contained 7 bases not matched to a gene. Germline V CDR1 and CDR2: ENHRY, SYGVKD. This CDR3 comprises 16 residues.

The chain carries TRBV7-6 and TRBJ2-3, with a weak D call TRBD1 (6 bases). Deletions cut 5 bases from V and 0 bases from J, with 15 bases between. The CDR3 spans 16 residues. Germline-derived CDR1 and CDR2 are SGHVS and FNYEAQ. The CDR3 here is CASSPQRQGSTDTQYF. The CDR3 coding sequence is TGTGCCAGCAGCCCCCAAAGGCAGGGGAGCACAGATACGCAGTATTTT.

J is TRBJ1-1 and V is TRBV4-1, with D possibly matching TRBD1 (6 bases). This CDR3 has 15 residues. From germline, CDR1 is MGHRA and CDR2 YSYEKL. The V gene lost 4 bases and the J gene lost 6 bases, with 18 bases spanning the gap. In DNA form, the CDR3 reads TGCGCCAGCAGCCGAGGGAAGGGGGAGAGCGCTGAAGCTTTCTTT. It yields the protein CASSRGKGESAEAFF.

At least ten counts were recorded for this clonotype. The chain carries TRBV3-1 and TRBJ2-1; TRBD2 agrees at 14 bases. Trimming removed 4 bases from V and 10 bases from J; junction bases left unmatched: 9. The germline gives CDR1 LGHDT, CDR2 YNNKEL (reference sequence). The CDR3 contains 16 residues. Here the CDR3 DNA reads TGTGCCAGCAGCCCTTCCGGGACTAGCGGGAGAAGGGAGCAGTTCTTC. This encodes CASSPSGTSGRREQFF.

This clonotype has a count of ten or more. The rearrangement uses TRBV6-5 and TRBJ2-2, with TRBD2 as a possible D gene (6 bases). The germline V and J ends were trimmed by 7 bases and 1 base, with 16 bases remaining between them. Per germline, CDR1 MNHEY and CDR2 SVGAGI. This CDR3 region has 16 residues. The CDR3 DNA sequence: TGTGCCAGCACATTGTCTGTAGCGGTGAACACCGGGGAGCTGTTTTTT. It is translated as CASTLSVAVNTGELFF.

This chain uses TRBV12-3 or TRBV12-4 with TRBJ2-1; TRBD2 aligns across 7 bases. The CDR3 covers 17 residues. J was trimmed by 0 bases and V by 2 bases; bases with no gene match: 7. In nucleotides, the CDR3 is TGTGCCAGCAGTTTATTCAGCGGGAAGAGCTCCTACAATGAGCAGTTCTTC. Protein sequence: CASSLFSGKSSYNEQFF.

This clonotype was counted at least ten times. The chain recombines TRBV11-3 with TRBJ1-1; TRBD1 aligns across 7 bases. Germline V CDR1 and CDR2: SGHNT, YENEEA. V dropped 4 bases and J dropped 4; count of bases not matched to a gene: 9. CDR3 length equals 15 residues. As DNA, the CDR3 is TGTGCCAGCAGCTGGAGGGGGCGCGGGAGCACTGAAGCTTTCTTT. Protein sequence: CASSWRGRGSTEAFF.

The gene calls are TRBV5-1 and TRBJ2-6, with D tentatively TRBD1 or TRBD2 (5 bases each). Germline loops: CDR1 SGHRS, CDR2 YFSETQ. The CDR3 runs to 16 residues. The V gene lost 0 bases and the J gene lost 2 bases, with 9 bases spanning the gap. The CDR3 DNA reads TGCGCCAGCAGCTTGGTGCAGGGAGCTGGGGCCAACGTCCTGACTTTC. Encoded protein: CASSLVQGAGANVLTF. The full variable domain, rest sourced from reference TRBV5-1 and TRBJ2-6, is KAGVTQTPRYLIKTRGQQVTLSCSPISGHRSVSWYQQTPGQGLQFLFEYFSETQRNKGNFPGRFSGRQFSNSRSEMNVSTLELGDSALYLCASSLVQGAGANVLTFGAGSRLTVL.

The rearrangement links TRBV3-1 to TRBJ2-5, with 10 bases that match TRBD2. This CDR3 region has 15 residues. The germline gives CDR1 LGHDT, CDR2 YNNKEL (reference sequence). Trimming took 7 bases from V and 2 from J; bases not matched to a gene: 7. CDR3 nucleotides: TGTGCCAGCAACTGGGTAGCGGGAGGTCAAGAGACCCAGTACTTC. Protein: CASNWVAGGQETQYF.

This clonotype was counted ten times or more. The V and J genes are TRBV20-1 and TRBJ2-5; no clear D. There are 13 residues in the CDR3. Trimming shortened V by 1 base and J by 3 bases, and 9 bases separated the two germline ends. CDR1 and CDR2 (germline): DFQATT, SNEGSKA (reference sequence). The CDR3 DNA is TGCAGTGCTAGAGTGTCGCCAGAAGAGACCCAGTACTTC. Amino acids: CSARVSPEETQYF.

This clonotype was counted ten times or more. The V call is TRBV11-2, the J call TRBJ2-7, with D perhaps assigned TRBD1 or TRBD2 (5 bases each). The V and J ends lost 0 bases and 2 bases respectively, with 11 bases between them. This CDR3 comprises 15 residues. Germline lookup yields CDR1 SGHAT and CDR2 FQNNGV. In DNA, the CDR3 is TGTGCCAGCAGCTTAGAACTGGGGGACCCCTACGAGCAGTACTTC. Translated: CASSLELGDPYEQYF.

Regarding this clonotype: Because the CDR3 is missing its conserved closing phenylalanine or tryptophan, this is likely a read error. It is unclear where the CDR3 begins or ends on the DNA, so no DNA is shown, and the CDR3 is as TCRdb lists it. The chain combines TRBV18 with TRBJ2-1; the D segment call TRBD1 is taken from the table without a DNA check. Looked up from germline, CDR1 is KGHSH and CDR2 is LQKENI. The CDR3 spans 12 residues, counting both ends. CDR3 residues: CASSSLGQGPVT.